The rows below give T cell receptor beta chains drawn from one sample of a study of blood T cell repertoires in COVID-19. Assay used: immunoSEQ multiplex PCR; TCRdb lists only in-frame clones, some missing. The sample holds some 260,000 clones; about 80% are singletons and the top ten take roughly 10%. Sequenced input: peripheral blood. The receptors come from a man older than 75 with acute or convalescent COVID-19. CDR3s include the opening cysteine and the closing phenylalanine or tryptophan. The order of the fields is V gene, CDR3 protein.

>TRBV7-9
CASSFRGSQETQYF
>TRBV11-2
CASSPLGQGHYEQYF
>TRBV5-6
CASSLDRYTGELFF
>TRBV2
CASNYRGAQETQYF
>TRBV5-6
CASSWTGGSTREEAFF
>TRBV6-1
CASGGQGGTEAFF
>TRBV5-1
CASSPRDRAYEQYF
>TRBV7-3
CASSRGDTQYF
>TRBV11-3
CASSLVPTYEQYF
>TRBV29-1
CSARAAGGTYEQYF
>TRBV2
CASRVEQGSSYEQYF
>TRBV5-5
CASSFEADTQYF
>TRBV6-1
CASSEDRVRTDTQYF
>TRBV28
CASSDRVPETQYF
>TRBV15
CATSRTLGRGAFF
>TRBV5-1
CASSLDREFGEQYF
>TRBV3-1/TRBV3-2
CASSQGAGQGAYEQYF
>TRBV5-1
CASSLAVADELSYEQYF
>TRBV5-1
CASSLMTTNNEQFF
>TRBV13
CASSRVGQLSYEQYF
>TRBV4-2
CASSTPGGVDRYF
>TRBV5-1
CASSFRGSGSGANVLTF
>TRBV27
CASSLWGTSGNTIYF
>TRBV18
CASSSTGTSGRYEQYF
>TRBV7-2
CASSFHGYGETQYF
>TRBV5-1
CASSRLGQGNTEAFF
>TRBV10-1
CASRGAGGADTQYF
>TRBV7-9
CASSAGQGLDTIYF
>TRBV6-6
CASRTGEVSNQPQHF
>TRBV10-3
CAISEAPGGEGEQYF
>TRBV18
CASSTALRGSRDEQFF
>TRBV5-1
CASSLAGSTDTQYF
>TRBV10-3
CAISELQPNTEAFF
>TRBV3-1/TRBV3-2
CASSQDLGTSYEQYF
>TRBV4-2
CASSHRNTEAFF
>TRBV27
CASSPQPSYQPQHF
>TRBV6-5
CASSSTQGPYEQYF
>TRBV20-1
CSASTGEAEKLFF
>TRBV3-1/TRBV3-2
CASNLAGGRNEQFF
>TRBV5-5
CASISGTSGGALLDEQFF
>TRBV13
CASSARGSTDTQYF
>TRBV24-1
CATGTGPYNEQFF
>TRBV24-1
CATSDSTENQPQHF
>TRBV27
CASAGTANTEAFF